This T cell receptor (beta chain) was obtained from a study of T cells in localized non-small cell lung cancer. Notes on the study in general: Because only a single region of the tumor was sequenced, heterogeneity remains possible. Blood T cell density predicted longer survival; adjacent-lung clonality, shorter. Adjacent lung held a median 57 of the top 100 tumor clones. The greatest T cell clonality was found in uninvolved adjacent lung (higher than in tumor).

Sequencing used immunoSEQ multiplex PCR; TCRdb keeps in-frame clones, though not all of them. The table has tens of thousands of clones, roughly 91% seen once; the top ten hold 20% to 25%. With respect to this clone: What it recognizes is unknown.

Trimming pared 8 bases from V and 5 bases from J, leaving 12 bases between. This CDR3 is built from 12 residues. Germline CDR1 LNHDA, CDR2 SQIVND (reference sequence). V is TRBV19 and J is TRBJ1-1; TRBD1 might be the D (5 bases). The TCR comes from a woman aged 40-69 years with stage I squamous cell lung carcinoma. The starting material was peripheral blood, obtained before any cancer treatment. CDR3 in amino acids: CASGGGRTEAFF. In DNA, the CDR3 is TGTGCCAGTGGGGGAGGGCGGACTGAAGCTTTCTTT.